This is a list of T cell receptor beta chains from one sample in a study of blood T cell repertoires in COVID-19. Libraries were prepared by immunoSEQ multiplex PCR; TCRdb keeps only in-frame clonotypes and omits some of them. The sample lists approximately 150,000 clones, around 88% seen once, with approximately 1.4% in the top ten. The sequenced sample was peripheral blood. The source is a woman aged 55-69 years with acute or convalescent COVID-19. Both conserved end residues are part of each CDR3. The D gene is left open where the match is weak. Part of the rows lack a size; the others show once, few, many or a class for expanded clones.

CDR3 DNA,CDR3 protein,D gene,clone size,J gene,V gene
TGTGCCAGCAGCGTAGGTCCAGGGAACACTGAAGCTTTCTTT,CASSVGPGNTEAFF,.,.,TRBJ1-1,TRBV9
TGTGCCAGCTCACCACAACGGGACGGGGGGCTCTATGGCTACACCTTC,CASSPQRDGGLYGYTF,.,.,TRBJ1-2,TRBV18
TGTGCCAGCTCACCTGCCCAGAATCAGCCCCAGCATTTT,CASSPAQNQPQHF,.,.,TRBJ1-5,TRBV18
TGTGCCACCAGCAGAGATCGGACAGCGATCTCTGGAAACACCATATATTTT,CATSRDRTAISGNTIYF,.,.,TRBJ1-3,TRBV15
TGTGCCAGCAGTTACCTCGTGCCAGGGAAACTGTTTTTT,CASSYLVPGKLFF,.,.,TRBJ1-4,TRBV6-2/TRBV6-3
TGTGCCAGCAGTTCAGAGGCGGGCACTGAAGCTTTCTTT,CASSSEAGTEAFF,.,.,TRBJ1-1,TRBV6-4
TGTGCCAGCAGAGCGGGAGATTCACCCCTCCACTTT,CASRAGDSPLHF,.,.,TRBJ1-6,TRBV3-1/TRBV3-2
TGTGCCAGCAGTGGTGATAATAGCGGGGGGTATGAGCAGTTCTTC,CASSGDNSGGYEQFF,TRBD2,.,TRBJ2-1,TRBV2
TGTGCCAGCAGCCGCCTGCTGGACAGGGTCGAGAAAGCTTTCTTT,CASSRLLDRVEKAFF,TRBD1,.,TRBJ1-1,TRBV27
TGTGCCAGCAGTAGGGACAGCGAACGTGACTCCTACGAGCAGTACTTC,CASSRDSERDSYEQYF,TRBD1,once,TRBJ2-7,TRBV2
TGTGCCAGCAGAATACAGCTTAACTATGGCTACACCTTC,CASRIQLNYGYTF,.,.,TRBJ1-2,TRBV7-2
TGTGCCAGCAGCTCGGGACAGCCTAACACCGGGGAGCTGTTTTTT,CASSSGQPNTGELFF,TRBD1,.,TRBJ2-2,TRBV27
TGTGCCAGCAGTTACGAAAATAGGGGGACTGAAGCTTTCTTT,CASSYENRGTEAFF,.,.,TRBJ1-1,TRBV6-6
TGCGCCAGTTCCACGACAGGGCCGATCGGCACTGAAGCTTTCTTT,CASSTTGPIGTEAFF,TRBD1,.,TRBJ1-1,TRBV5-1
TGCGCCAGCAGCTTACCTACCGGGTCGACAGATACGCAGTATTTT,CASSLPTGSTDTQYF,.,.,TRBJ2-3,TRBV5-1
TGTGCCAGCAGCTTAACTAGCGGGGGTATCGGGTCTACGCAGTATTTT,CASSLTSGGIGSTQYF,TRBD2,.,TRBJ2-3,TRBV13
TGTGCCAGCAGCCTAGGTAGATATAATTCACCCCTCCACTTT,CASSLGRYNSPLHF,.,.,TRBJ1-6,TRBV5-4
TGTGCCAGCAGTGATCCGGGAGGGGTGGGACAGCCCCAGCATTTT,CASSDPGGVGQPQHF,.,.,TRBJ1-5,TRBV6-1
TGTGCCAGCAGAGAACGGTTTAATGAGAACACTGAAGCTTTCTTT,CASRERFNENTEAFF,.,.,TRBJ1-1,TRBV6-4
TGTGCCTGGAGTCTCGGGACAGGGGGTTTGGAAAAACTGTTTTTT,CAWSLGTGGLEKLFF,TRBD1,.,TRBJ1-4,TRBV30
TGTGCCAGCTCACTCGGAAGGAGCGGGCAGCCCCAGCATTTT,CASSLGRSGQPQHF,.,.,TRBJ1-5,TRBV18
TGTGCCAGCAGCGTCCTGAACTATGGCTACACCTTC,CASSVLNYGYTF,.,.,TRBJ1-2,TRBV2
TGTGCCAGCAGCCTCGGACAGGGTGGTACTGAAGCTTTCTTT,CASSLGQGGTEAFF,TRBD1,.,TRBJ1-1,TRBV5-4
TGTGCCAGCAGCACGCAGGGGAGCTGGGGCACAGATACGCAGTATTTT,CASSTQGSWGTDTQYF,.,.,TRBJ2-3,TRBV7-9
TGTGCCAGCAGCCCCCGGAGAGCAGCCACCGGGGAGCTGTTTTTT,CASSPRRAATGELFF,.,.,TRBJ2-2,TRBV13
TGTGCCAGCAGCCCAAGGACACAGCTCAGGGGGGAGCTGTTTTTT,CASSPRTQLRGELFF,.,.,TRBJ2-2,TRBV28
TGTGCCAGCAGCCACAGACGACTTGACAGGGCGAACACTGAAGCTTTCTTT,CASSHRRLDRANTEAFF,TRBD1,.,TRBJ1-1,TRBV28
TGCGCCAGCAGCCAAGATGTGGTAACAGGGGCTTGGAACACTGAAGCTTTCTTT,CASSQDVVTGAWNTEAFF,TRBD1,.,TRBJ1-1,TRBV4-1
TGTGCCAGCAGTTCCACAGGGGGCACTGAAGCTTTCTTT,CASSSTGGTEAFF,TRBD1,once,TRBJ1-1,TRBV6-6
TGTGCCAGCAGCTCGTTACCGGGATTAGCTACCGAGCAGTACTTC,CASSSLPGLATEQYF,.,once,TRBJ2-7,TRBV7-9
TGTGCCACTAGTTCCACAACCGAGGGGGCGGGTCAGCCCCAGCATTTT,CATSSTTEGAGQPQHF,TRBD1,.,TRBJ1-5,TRBV28
TGTGCCAGCAGCGTAGAGGGGTCGGGCGGAAACACCATATATTTT,CASSVEGSGGNTIYF,.,.,TRBJ1-3,TRBV9
TGTGCCAGCATTTCCCTAGCGGGGCTCACCGGGGAGCTGTTTTTT,CASISLAGLTGELFF,TRBD2,.,TRBJ2-2,TRBV6-5
TGCAGCGTTTTGACTAGCGGGGGGGCAGACACGCAGTATTTT,CSVLTSGGADTQYF,TRBD2,.,TRBJ2-3,TRBV29-1